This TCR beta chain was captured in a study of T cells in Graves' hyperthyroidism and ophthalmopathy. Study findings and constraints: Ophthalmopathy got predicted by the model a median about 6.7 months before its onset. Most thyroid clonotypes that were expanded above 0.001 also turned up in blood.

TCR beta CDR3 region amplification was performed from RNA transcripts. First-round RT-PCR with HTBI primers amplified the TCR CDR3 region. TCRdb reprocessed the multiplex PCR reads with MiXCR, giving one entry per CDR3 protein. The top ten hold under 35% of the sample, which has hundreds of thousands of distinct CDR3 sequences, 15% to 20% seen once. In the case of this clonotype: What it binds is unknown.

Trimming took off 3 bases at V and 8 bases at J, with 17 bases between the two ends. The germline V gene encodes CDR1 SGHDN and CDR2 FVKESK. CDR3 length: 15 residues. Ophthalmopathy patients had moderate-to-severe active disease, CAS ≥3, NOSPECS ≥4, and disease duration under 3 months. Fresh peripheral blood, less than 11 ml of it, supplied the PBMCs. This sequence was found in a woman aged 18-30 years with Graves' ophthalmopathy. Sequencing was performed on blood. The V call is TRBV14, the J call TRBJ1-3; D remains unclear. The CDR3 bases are TGTGCCAGCAGCCAGGGGAAGAGCGCCGTAGACACCATATATTTT. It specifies CASSQGKSAVDTIYF.